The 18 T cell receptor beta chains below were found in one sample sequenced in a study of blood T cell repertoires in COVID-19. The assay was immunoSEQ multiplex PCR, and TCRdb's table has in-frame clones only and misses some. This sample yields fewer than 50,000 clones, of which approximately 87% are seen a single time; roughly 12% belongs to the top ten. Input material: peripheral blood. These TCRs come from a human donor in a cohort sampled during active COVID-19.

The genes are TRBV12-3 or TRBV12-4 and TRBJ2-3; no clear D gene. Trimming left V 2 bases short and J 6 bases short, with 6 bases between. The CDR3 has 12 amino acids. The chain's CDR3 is CASSLISDTQYF. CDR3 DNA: TGTGCCAGCAGTTTAATATCCGATACGCAGTATTTT.

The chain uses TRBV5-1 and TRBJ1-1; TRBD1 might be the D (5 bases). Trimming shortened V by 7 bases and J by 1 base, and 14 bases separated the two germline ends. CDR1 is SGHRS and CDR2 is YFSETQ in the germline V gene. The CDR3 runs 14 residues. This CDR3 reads CASGLTTANTEAFF. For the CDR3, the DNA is TGCGCCAGCGGCCTCACGACAGCGAACACTGAAGCTTTCTTT.

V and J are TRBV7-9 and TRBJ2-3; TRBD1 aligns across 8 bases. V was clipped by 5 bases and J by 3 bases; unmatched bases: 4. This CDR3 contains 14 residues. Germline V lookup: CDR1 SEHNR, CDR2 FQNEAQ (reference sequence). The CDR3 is CASSQRQGTDTQYF. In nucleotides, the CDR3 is TGTGCCAGCAGCCAAAGACAGGGGACAGATACGCAGTATTTT. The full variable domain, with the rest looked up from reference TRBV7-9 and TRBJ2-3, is DTGVSQNPRHKITKRGQNVTFRCDPISEHNRLYWYRQTLGQGPEFLTYFQNEAQLEKSRLLSDRFSAERPKGSFSTLEIQRTEQGDSAMYLCASSQRQGTDTQYFGPGTRLTVL.

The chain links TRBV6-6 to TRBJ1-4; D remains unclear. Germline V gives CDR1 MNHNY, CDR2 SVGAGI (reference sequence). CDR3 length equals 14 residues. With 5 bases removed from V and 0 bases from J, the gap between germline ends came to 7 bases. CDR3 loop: CASSRSTTNEKLFF. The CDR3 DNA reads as TGTGCCAGCAGTCGGAGCACAACTAATGAAAAACTGTTTTTT.

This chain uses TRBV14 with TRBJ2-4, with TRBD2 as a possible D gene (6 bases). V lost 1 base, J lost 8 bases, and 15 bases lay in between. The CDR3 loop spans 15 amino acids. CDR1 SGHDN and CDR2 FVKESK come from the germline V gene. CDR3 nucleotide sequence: TGTGCCAGCAGCCAAGGTGGGACCGCGGGGCACATTCAGTACTTC. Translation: CASSQGGTAGHIQYF.

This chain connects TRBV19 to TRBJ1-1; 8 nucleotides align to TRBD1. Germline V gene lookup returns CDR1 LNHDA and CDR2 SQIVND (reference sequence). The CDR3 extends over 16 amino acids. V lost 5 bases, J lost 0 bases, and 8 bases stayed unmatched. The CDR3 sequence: CASSLGQALMNTEAFF. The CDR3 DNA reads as TGTGCCAGTAGTTTGGGACAGGCCCTTATGAACACTGAAGCTTTCTTT.

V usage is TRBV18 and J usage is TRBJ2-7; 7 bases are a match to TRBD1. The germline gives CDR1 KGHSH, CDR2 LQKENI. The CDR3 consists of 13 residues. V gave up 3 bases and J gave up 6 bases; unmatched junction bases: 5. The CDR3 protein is CASSPGRGFEQYF. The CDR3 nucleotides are TGTGCCAGCTCACCGGGCAGGGGGTTCGAGCAGTACTTC.

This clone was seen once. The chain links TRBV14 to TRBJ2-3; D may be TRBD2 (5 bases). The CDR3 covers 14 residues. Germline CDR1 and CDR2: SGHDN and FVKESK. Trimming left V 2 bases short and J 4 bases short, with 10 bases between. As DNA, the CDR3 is TGTGCCAGCAGCCAACTTAAGGGAGCAGATACGCAGTATTTT. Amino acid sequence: CASSQLKGADTQYF.

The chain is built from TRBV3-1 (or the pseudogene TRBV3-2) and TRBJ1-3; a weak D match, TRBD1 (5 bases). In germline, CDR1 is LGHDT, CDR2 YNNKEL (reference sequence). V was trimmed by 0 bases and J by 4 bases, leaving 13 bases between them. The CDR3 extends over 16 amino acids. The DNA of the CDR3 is TGTGCCAGCAGCCAAGAACGAGGGACTAACGGAAACACCATATATTTT. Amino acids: CASSQERGTNGNTIYF.

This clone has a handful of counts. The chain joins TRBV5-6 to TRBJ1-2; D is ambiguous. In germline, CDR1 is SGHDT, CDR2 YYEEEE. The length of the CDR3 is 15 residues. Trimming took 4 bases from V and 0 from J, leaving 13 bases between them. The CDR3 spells CASSGGPYANYGYTF. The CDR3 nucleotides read TGTGCCAGCAGCGGCGGCCCTTACGCTAACTATGGCTACACCTTC.

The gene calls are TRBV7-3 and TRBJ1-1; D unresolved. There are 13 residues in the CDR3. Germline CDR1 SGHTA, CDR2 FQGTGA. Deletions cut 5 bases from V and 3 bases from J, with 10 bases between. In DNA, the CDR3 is TGTGCCAGCAGCATTGGGCGCTACACTGAAGCTTTCTTT. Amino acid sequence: CASSIGRYTEAFF.

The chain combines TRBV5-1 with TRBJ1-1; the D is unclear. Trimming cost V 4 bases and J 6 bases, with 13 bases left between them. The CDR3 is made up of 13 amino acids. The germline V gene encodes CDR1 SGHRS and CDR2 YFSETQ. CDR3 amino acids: CASSPDQQPEAFF. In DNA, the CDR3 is TGCGCCAGCAGCCCTGATCAACAGCCTGAAGCTTTCTTT.

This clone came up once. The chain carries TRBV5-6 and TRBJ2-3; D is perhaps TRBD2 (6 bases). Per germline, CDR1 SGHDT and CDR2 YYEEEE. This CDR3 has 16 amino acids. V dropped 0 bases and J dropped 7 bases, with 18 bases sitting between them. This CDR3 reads CASSLGGWGVENTQYF. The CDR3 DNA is TGTGCCAGCAGCTTGGGGGGCTGGGGGGTCGAGAATACGCAGTATTTT.

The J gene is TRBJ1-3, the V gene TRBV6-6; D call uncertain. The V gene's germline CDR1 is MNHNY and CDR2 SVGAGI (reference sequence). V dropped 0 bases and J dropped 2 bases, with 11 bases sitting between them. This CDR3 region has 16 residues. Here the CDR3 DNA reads TGTGCCAGCAGTTACTCTAGTGACGGAGCTGGAAACACCATATATTTT. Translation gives CASSYSSDGAGNTIYF.

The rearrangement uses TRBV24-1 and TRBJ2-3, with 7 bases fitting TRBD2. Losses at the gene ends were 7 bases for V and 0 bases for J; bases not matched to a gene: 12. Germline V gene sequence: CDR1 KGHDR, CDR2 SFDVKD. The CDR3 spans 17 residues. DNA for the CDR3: TGTGCCACCAGCGGGGGTCGAGCGGGGTTTAGCACAGATACGCAGTATTTT. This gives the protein CATSGGRAGFSTDTQYF.

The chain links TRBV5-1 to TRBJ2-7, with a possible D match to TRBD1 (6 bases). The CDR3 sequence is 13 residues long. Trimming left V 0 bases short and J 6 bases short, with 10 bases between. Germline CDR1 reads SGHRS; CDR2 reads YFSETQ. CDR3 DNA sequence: TGCGCCAGCAGCTTGGACAGGGTCGGCGAGCAGTACTTC. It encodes CASSLDRVGEQYF.

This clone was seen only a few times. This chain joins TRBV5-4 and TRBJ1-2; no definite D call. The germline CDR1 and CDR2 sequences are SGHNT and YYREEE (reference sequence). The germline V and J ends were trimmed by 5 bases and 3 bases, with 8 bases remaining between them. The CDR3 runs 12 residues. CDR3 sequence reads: CASSRIYYGYTF. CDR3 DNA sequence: TGTGCCAGCAGTCGTATATACTATGGCTACACCTTC. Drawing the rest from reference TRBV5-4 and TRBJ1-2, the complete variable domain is ETGVTQSPTHLIKTRGQQVTLRCSSQSGHNTVSWYQQALGQGPQFIFQYYREEENGRGNFPPRFSGLQFPNYSSELNVNALELDDSALYLCASSRIYYGYTFGSGTRLTVV.

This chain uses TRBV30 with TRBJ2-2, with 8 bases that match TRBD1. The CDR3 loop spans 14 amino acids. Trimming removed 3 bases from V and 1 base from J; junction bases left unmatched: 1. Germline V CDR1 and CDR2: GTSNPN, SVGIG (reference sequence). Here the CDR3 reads CAWRTGVNTGELFF. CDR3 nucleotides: TGTGCCTGGAGGACAGGGGTGAACACCGGGGAGCTGTTTTTT.